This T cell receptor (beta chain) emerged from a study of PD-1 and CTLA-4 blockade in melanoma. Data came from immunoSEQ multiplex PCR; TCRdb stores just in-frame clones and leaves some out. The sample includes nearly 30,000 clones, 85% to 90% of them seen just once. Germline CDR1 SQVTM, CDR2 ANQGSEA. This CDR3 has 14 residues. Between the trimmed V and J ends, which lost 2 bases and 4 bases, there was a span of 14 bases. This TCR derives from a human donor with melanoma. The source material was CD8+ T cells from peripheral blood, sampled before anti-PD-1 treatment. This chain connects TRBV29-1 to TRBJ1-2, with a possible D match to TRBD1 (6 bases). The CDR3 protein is CSVERGQLSYGYTF. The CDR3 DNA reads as TGCAGCGTTGAAAGAGGACAGCTGAGCTATGGCTACACCTTC.